This T cell receptor beta chain was captured in a study of neurological immune-mediated disorders. With 10-nucleotide random UMIs, 5'RACE was used to make the cDNA. The output of every sequencing run, over 190 million TCR-beta sequences, came from 15-18 subjects. One entry per CDR3 protein results from TCRdb running MiXCR on the 5' RACE reads. Here the sample spans approximately 49,000 distinct CDR3 sequences, about 9.1% being singletons. Sample time point: longitudinal time-point 1 (baseline). This clonotype was seen many times. The CDR3 consists of 14 residues. V lost 2 bases and J 2 bases, leaving 9 bases between the germline ends. CDR1 SGHTA and CDR2 FQGNSA come from the germline V gene.

The chain has TRBV7-2 and TRBJ1-2, with D unclear. Specimen: PBMCs. The clonotype was recovered from a woman aged 35 to 49 in good health. The CDR3 DNA reads TGTGCCAGCAGCTTAAGTCTCCCGAACTATGGCTACACCTTC. Translating gives CASSLSLPNYGYTF.